The sequence of this T cell receptor beta chain was determined in a study of vaccination and CD4 T cells after COVID-19. Findings of the study overall: Only after vaccination were a median approximately 86% of convalescents' reactive clones seen.

CDR1 is MNHNS, CDR2 SASEGT, per germline. The V end lost 6 bases, the J end lost 0 bases, and 12 bases lay between the germline ends. This CDR3 region has 16 residues. Treatment described: roughly ten-day PBMC culture with coronavirus spike peptide pools or control peptides (ViraFEST assay). With peptide pools, ViraFEST first expanded antigen-specific T cells and afterwards sequenced their TCRs. The assay that was used to sequence DNA from cultured CD4+ T cells was the Oncomine TCR Beta short-read assay. Each CDR3 protein is one row after TCRdb ran MiXCR on the PCR reads. The top ten clones hold roughly an eighth of a sample with more than 20,000 distinct CDR3 sequences, around a third of them seen once. Notes on this clonotype: Its target is unknown.

The origin of this receptor is a human donor with COVID-19. Sequencing was performed on cultured CD4+ T cells from blood. The chain joins TRBV6-1 to TRBJ1-6; D ambiguous. CDR3 amino acids: CASSSNWNSYNSPLHF. CDR3 sequence (DNA): TGTGCCAGCAGCAGCAACTGGAACTCCTATAATTCACCCCTCCACTTT.